These 29 T cell receptor beta chains share one sample of origin, sequenced in a study of blood T cell repertoires in COVID-19 (dated by TCRdb to the early 2020s). Library creation used the immunoSEQ multiplex PCR assay. TCRdb retrieved this table from immuneACCESS and kept in-frame rearrangements only. Not all clones are present; in checked studies, unresolved V genes account for under half, and no reason is known for the remainder. A total of around 250,000 clones appear in this sample, roughly 85% of them only once. The ten biggest clones cover 4% to 6% of the sample. The sequencing sample was made of peripheral blood. The receptors come from a man aged 50-60 years with active or convalescent COVID-19.

V is TRBV7-2 and J is TRBJ2-6, with D uncertain. Trimming left V 6 bases short and J 4 bases short, with 10 bases between. The CDR3 is 14 amino acids. Germline loops: CDR1 SGHTA, CDR2 FQGNSA. The CDR3 protein is CASSPFPGANVLTF. The DNA for the CDR3 is TGTGCCAGCAGTCCATTCCCCGGGGCCAACGTCCTGACTTTC.

V usage is TRBV5-1 and J usage is TRBJ2-5; 8 nucleotides agree with TRBD1. The CDR3 runs to 14 residues. Germline CDR1 SGHRS, CDR2 YFSETQ. V lost 2 bases to trimming and J lost 3 bases; unmatched junction nucleotides: 3. The CDR3 sequence is CASSFMDREETQYF. CDR3 sequence (DNA): TGCGCCAGCAGCTTCATGGACAGGGAAGAGACCCAGTACTTC.

This sequence joins TRBV7-9 and TRBJ1-6; 7 nucleotides match TRBD1. This CDR3 is 16 amino acids long. Germline V gene data show CDR1 as SEHNR and CDR2 as FQNEAQ (reference sequence). V trimming: 5 bases; J trimming: 6 bases; junction bases outside the gene matches: 10. The DNA of the CDR3 is TGTGCCAGCAGCCCGGACAGGTCCCTAGGTAATTCACCCCTCCACTTT. It translates to CASSPDRSLGNSPLHF.

This sequence joins TRBV7-9 and TRBJ1-4; 7 bases align to TRBD1. The CDR3 has 14 residues. CDR1 is SEHNR and CDR2 is FQNEAQ in the germline V gene (reference sequence). J gave up 2 bases and V 4 bases, and 1 base lay outside the gene matches. The CDR3 spells CASSSGGTNEKLFF. CDR3 coding DNA: TGTGCCAGCAGCTCAGGGGGGACTAATGAAAAACTGTTTTTT.

This sequence joins TRBV5-1 and TRBJ2-5; TRBD2 agrees at 10 bases. The CDR3 loop spans 14 amino acids. The junction had 3 bases not matched to a gene; V was cut back by 2 bases and J by 5 bases. The germline CDR1 and CDR2 sequences are SGHRS and YFSETQ. The DNA of the CDR3 is TGCGCCAGCAGCTTAGCGGGAGGGGATGAGACCCAGTACTTC. Amino acids: CASSLAGGDETQYF. The full variable domain, rest sourced from reference TRBV5-1 and TRBJ2-5, is KAGVTQTPRYLIKTRGQQVTLSCSPISGHRSVSWYQQTPGQGLQFLFEYFSETQRNKGNFPGRFSGRQFSNSRSEMNVSTLELGDSALYLCASSLAGGDETQYFGPGTRLLVL.

The chain uses TRBV10-3 and TRBJ1-1, with D possibly matching TRBD1 (5 bases). The CDR3 is 14 amino acids. Germline loops: CDR1 ENHRY, CDR2 SYGVKD. V lost 6 bases to trimming and J lost 6 bases, with 17 bases between them. This chain's CDR3 is CAIRRDVRAPEAFF. CDR3 sequence (DNA): TGTGCCATCAGGCGGGACGTTAGGGCGCCTGAAGCTTTCTTT.

V usage is TRBV14 and J usage is TRBJ2-1, with TRBD2 as a possible D gene (7 bases). The CDR3 totals 19 residues. Germline V lookup: CDR1 SGHDN, CDR2 FVKESK. V dropped 1 base and J dropped 4 bases, with 23 bases sitting between them. The CDR3 DNA follows: TGTGCCAGCAGCCAAGGGCGAGGGGGAGGGCCCTCAGGGTACAATGAGCAGTTCTTC. Translation: CASSQGRGGGPSGYNEQFF.

The chain couples TRBV7-6 to TRBJ2-1; possibly TRBD1 for D (5 bases). This CDR3 region has 15 residues. CDR1 is SGHVS, CDR2 FNYEAQ, per germline. Between the trimmed V and J ends, which lost 1 base and 2 bases, there was a span of 9 bases. CDR3 nucleotides: TGTGCCAGCAGCTTAGGGCAGGGCCCCTACAATGAGCAGTTCTTC. This translates into CASSLGQGPYNEQFF.

V is TRBV15 and J is TRBJ1-5; 7 bases line up with TRBD1. The germline V gene encodes CDR1 LNHNV and CDR2 YYDKDF (reference sequence). Trimming at V came to 0 bases and at J to 2 bases, leaving 7 bases not matched to a gene. There are 17 residues in the CDR3. This CDR3 is CATSRDRGQPGNQPQHF. For the CDR3, the DNA is TGTGCCACCAGCAGAGATAGGGGACAGCCTGGCAATCAGCCCCAGCATTTT.

As DNA, the CDR3 is TGTGCCAGCAGGGGGCAGGGTGGGGCGACCCAGTACTTC. The encoded protein is CASRGQGGATQYF. The J gene is TRBJ2-5, the V gene TRBV2; D perhaps matches TRBD1 (5 bases). The CDR3 totals 13 residues. V shed 6 bases and J shed 7 bases, with 15 bases lying between them. Germline assignment: CDR1 SNHLY and CDR2 FYNNEI.

The chain recombines TRBV9 with TRBJ2-1, with TRBD2 matching over 12 bases. This CDR3 contains 17 residues. Per germline, CDR1 SGDLS and CDR2 YYNGEE. J gave up 5 bases and V 2 bases, and 8 bases lay outside the gene matches. The CDR3 bases are TGTGCCAGCAGCGTCCGACTAGCGGGAGATGGCCACAATGAGCAGTTCTTC. Its protein is CASSVRLAGDGHNEQFF.

The chain has TRBV6-6 and TRBJ2-7; no firm D call. Looked up from germline, CDR1 is MNHNY and CDR2 is SVGAGI (reference sequence). V gave up 6 bases and J gave up 6 bases, with 12 bases separating them. The CDR3 covers 12 residues. The DNA for the CDR3 is TGTGCCAGCAGGCGACAAAATTCCGAGCAGTACTTC. It encodes CASRRQNSEQYF.

Written as DNA, the CDR3 is TGTGCCAGCAGCCCTCGACAGGGTGGTGATGAGCAGTTCTTC. Translating gives CASSPRQGGDEQFF. The V call is TRBV7-3, the J call TRBJ2-1, with TRBD1 matching over 7 bases. Germline CDR1 reads SGHTA; CDR2 reads FQGTGA. This CDR3 region has 14 residues. Unmatched junction bases numbered 9, after V lost 5 bases and J lost 8 bases.

This clone was seen a single time. This chain joins TRBV2 and TRBJ1-1; D uncertain. Trimming cost V 0 bases and J 3 bases, with 8 bases left between them. CDR1 and CDR2 from the germline V gene are SNHLY and FYNNEI. The CDR3 spans 14 residues. CDR3 in DNA: TGTGCCAGCAGTGAAGCCCTGAGGGACACTGAAGCTTTCTTT. Translated, it gives CASSEALRDTEAFF.

J is TRBJ2-5 and V is TRBV4-1; possible D gene TRBD2, 6 bases. V was shortened by 5 bases and J by 0 bases, with 10 bases between the two germline ends. The CDR3 loop spans 14 amino acids. Looked up from germline, CDR1 is MGHRA and CDR2 is YSYEKL. This CDR3 is CASSAGLYQETQYF. In DNA, the CDR3 is TGCGCCAGCAGCGCGGGGCTGTACCAAGAGACCCAGTACTTC.

V usage is TRBV7-2 and J usage is TRBJ1-5, with 8 bases fitting TRBD1. This CDR3 spans 16 amino acids. Germline lookup yields CDR1 SGHTA and CDR2 FQGNSA. J lost 5 bases, V lost 0 bases, and 6 bases had no gene match. CDR3 region: CASSLARQGIDQPQHF. In DNA form, the CDR3 reads TGTGCCAGCAGCTTAGCGCGACAGGGGATAGATCAGCCCCAGCATTTT.

This chain uses TRBV7-6 with TRBJ2-2; 9 positions match TRBD1. J gave up 5 bases and V 1 base, and 8 bases lay outside the gene matches. The CDR3 is 17 amino acids. Germline CDR1 reads SGHVS; CDR2 reads FNYEAQ. The CDR3 spells CASSLGATGGRTGELFF. The CDR3, as DNA: TGTGCCAGCAGCTTAGGGGCAACAGGGGGCAGGACCGGGGAGCTGTTTTTT.

The V gene is TRBV6-5, the J gene TRBJ2-7, with D maybe TRBD2 (6 bases). Germline lookup yields CDR1 MNHEY and CDR2 SVGAGI. The V gene lost 6 bases and the J gene lost 2 bases, with 17 bases spanning the gap. The CDR3 is 15 amino acids. CDR3 in amino acids: CASSPRDFRTYEQYF. The CDR3 DNA follows: TGTGCCAGCAGCCCCCGGGACTTTCGTACCTACGAGCAGTACTTC.

The rearrangement joins TRBV2 to TRBJ2-5; maybe TRBD2 (6 bases). The CDR3 covers 15 residues. With 2 bases removed from V and 1 base from J, the gap between germline ends came to 11 bases. Germline lookup yields CDR1 SNHLY and CDR2 FYNNEI. The CDR3 bases are TGTGCCAGCAGTGAATCCATGGGACTCCAAGAGACCCAGTACTTC. Protein: CASSESMGLQETQYF.

V gene TRBV29-1 combines with J gene TRBJ2-1, with D hard to call. Germline-derived CDR1 and CDR2 are SQVTM and ANQGSEA. The CDR3 totals 11 residues. V lost 3 bases to trimming and J lost 6 bases, with 6 bases between them. CDR3 sequence reads: CSVETTNEQFF. The DNA of the CDR3 is TGCAGCGTTGAGACAACCAATGAGCAGTTCTTC.

This clone showed up just once. This sequence joins TRBV7-6 and TRBJ1-3, with D unresolved. V was clipped by 0 bases and J by 0 bases, with 9 bases between them. The V gene's germline CDR1 is SGHVS and CDR2 FNYEAQ. The CDR3 loop spans 16 amino acids. The CDR3 loop is CASSLASPASGNTIYF. For the CDR3, the DNA is TGTGCCAGCAGCTTAGCCAGTCCCGCCTCTGGAAACACCATATATTTT.

V and J are TRBV29-1 and TRBJ1-3; 7 nucleotides line up with TRBD1. The germline CDR1 and CDR2 sequences are SQVTM and ANQGSEA. The CDR3 contains 16 residues. V lost 6 bases to trimming and J lost 3 bases; unmatched junction nucleotides: 14. The CDR3 spells CSVQGIGGAGGNTIYF. CDR3 DNA sequence: TGCAGCGTCCAAGGTATAGGGGGCGCCGGTGGAAACACCATATATTTT. Using reference TRBV29-1 and TRBJ1-3 for the parts outside the CDR3, the full variable domain is SAVISQKPSRDICQRGTSLTIQCQVDSQVTMMFWYRQQPGQSLTLIATANQGSEATYESGFVIDKFPISRPNLTFSTLTVSNMSPEDSSIYLCSVQGIGGAGGNTIYFGEGSWLTVV.

The chain links TRBV6-5 to TRBJ2-2, with D possibly TRBD1 on 6 matching bases. Germline CDR1 and CDR2: MNHEY and SVGAGI. The CDR3 runs to 13 residues. Trimming removed 10 bases from V and 7 bases from J, with 16 bases in between. The CDR3 sequence: CATLSRGFGELFF. The DNA for the CDR3 is TGTGCCACACTTTCGAGGGGGTTCGGGGAGCTGTTTTTT.

The chain links TRBV4-1 to TRBJ2-1, with a tentative D call TRBD2 (6 bases). V was cut by 5 bases and J by 4 bases, with 15 bases left in between. Germline V gene sequence: CDR1 MGHRA, CDR2 YSYEKL. The CDR3 sequence is 15 residues long. CDR3 protein: CASSAQGGIYNEQFF. CDR3 sequence (DNA): TGCGCCAGCAGCGCCCAGGGCGGGATTTACAATGAGCAGTTCTTC.

The chain combines TRBV2 with TRBJ2-7; no definite D call. This CDR3 has 12 residues. Germline V CDR1 and CDR2: SNHLY, FYNNEI. V was shortened by 4 bases and J by 3 bases, with 7 bases between the two germline ends. The chain's CDR3 is CASSARYYEQYF. CDR3 bases: TGTGCCAGCAGTGCTCGGTACTACGAGCAGTACTTC. Drawing the rest from reference TRBV2 and TRBJ2-7, the complete variable domain is EPEVTQTPSHQVTQMGQEVILRCVPISNHLYFYWYRQILGQKVEFLVSFYNNEISEKSEIFDDQFSVERPDGSNFTLKIRSTKLEDSAMYFCASSARYYEQYFGPGTRLTVT.

The CDR3 here is CASSLGPRAGDSTEAFF. The CDR3 DNA reads TGCGCCAGCAGCTTGGGGCCCCGGGCAGGGGATAGCACTGAAGCTTTCTTT. The genes are TRBV5-1 and TRBJ1-1; D may be TRBD1 (6 bases). Germline V gene lookup returns CDR1 SGHRS and CDR2 YFSETQ. Trimming took off 0 bases at V and 4 bases at J, with 19 bases between the two ends. The CDR3 runs 17 residues.

V gene TRBV3-1 (or the pseudogene TRBV3-2) combines with J gene TRBJ2-3; D may be TRBD1 (5 bases). Trimming removed 2 bases from V and 0 bases from J, with 6 bases in between. The CDR3 totals 14 residues. CDR1 is LGHDT, CDR2 YNNKEL, per germline (reference sequence). This CDR3 reads CASSQQGSTDTQYF. Here the CDR3 DNA reads TGTGCCAGCAGCCAACAGGGAAGCACAGATACGCAGTATTTT.

V gene TRBV6-5 combines with J gene TRBJ2-7; 9 positions agree with TRBD1. Germline V gene data show CDR1 as MNHEY and CDR2 as SVGAGI. The CDR3 has 14 amino acids. The V and J ends lost 6 bases and 3 bases, in that order; junction bases with no gene match: 6. In DNA form, the CDR3 reads TGTGCCAGCAGCGCGGACAGGGGTTTCTACGAGCAGTACTTC. It encodes CASSADRGFYEQYF.

This chain's CDR3 is CASSQGGGMGRETQYF. The CDR3 DNA is TGTGCCAGCAGCCAAGGGGGCGGGATGGGCAGAGAGACCCAGTACTTC. The chain joins TRBV4-2 to TRBJ2-5; TRBD2 might be the D (6 bases). Germline V gives CDR1 LGHNA, CDR2 YNFKEQ. This CDR3 has 16 amino acids. The V end lost 1 base, the J end lost 4 bases, and 16 bases lay between the germline ends.